The sequence of this T cell receptor (beta chain) was determined in a study of beta chain features in type 1 diabetes. Since all of the isolated RNA was reverse transcribed, expressed TCRB transcripts were what got sequenced. Produced via immunoSEQ multiplex PCR; TCRdb's table is partial and in-frame only. The table shows about 290,000 clones, with about 7.8% occurring only once. The CDR3 sequence is 15 residues long. V shed 2 bases and J shed 2 bases, with 11 bases lying between them. Germline V gives CDR1 LGHNA, CDR2 YNFKEQ. This clone was counted between two and nine times. The J gene is TRBJ2-3, the V gene TRBV4-2; no reliable D call. Input material: central memory CD4+ T cells from blood. The clonotype comes from a woman aged 18-29 years in good health. CDR3 residues: CASSQRYSNTDTQYF. The CDR3 bases are TGTGCCAGCAGCCAAAGGTACAGTAACACAGATACGCAGTATTTT.